These 2 T cell receptor beta chains originate from one sample sequenced in a study of blood T cell repertoires in COVID-19. Method: immunoSEQ multiplex PCR; TCRdb's copy keeps in-frame clones and lacks some. The table lists under 110,000 clones, roughly two thirds of them singletons, with around 0.92% in the top ten. The sequenced material came from peripheral blood. The receptors stem from a human donor with acute or convalescent COVID-19. The donor label of this sample is uncertain.

The chain couples TRBV7-2 to TRBJ2-5; tentatively, D is TRBD2 (5 bases). Germline-derived CDR1 and CDR2 are SGHTA and FQGNSA. CDR3 size: 18 residues. The germline V and J ends were trimmed by 1 base and 1 base, with 19 bases remaining between them. The CDR3, as DNA: TGTGCCAGCAGCTTAGTTGGCCGAGCCCGGGGAGCCCAAGAGACCCAGTACTTC. This sequence encodes CASSLVGRARGAQETQYF.

V usage is TRBV25-1 and J usage is TRBJ2-3; 9 bases fit TRBD2. V lost 10 bases, J lost 2 bases, and 10 bases stayed unmatched. CDR1 and CDR2 (germline): MGHDK, SYGVNS. The CDR3 contains 15 residues. For the CDR3, the DNA is TGTGCCACTTCTCCCCCTAGCGGGGCCACAGATACGCAGTATTTT. Translating it yields CATSPPSGATDTQYF.